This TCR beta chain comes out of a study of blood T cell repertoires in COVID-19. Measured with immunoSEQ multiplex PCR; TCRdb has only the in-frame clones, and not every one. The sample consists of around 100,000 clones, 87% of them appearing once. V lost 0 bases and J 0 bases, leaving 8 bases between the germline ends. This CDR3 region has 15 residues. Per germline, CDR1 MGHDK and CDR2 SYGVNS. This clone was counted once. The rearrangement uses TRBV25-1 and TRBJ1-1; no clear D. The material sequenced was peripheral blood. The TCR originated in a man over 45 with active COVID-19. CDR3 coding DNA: TGTGCCAGCAGTGAATATAGTTATATGAACACTGAAGCTTTCTTT. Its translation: CASSEYSYMNTEAFF.